This T cell receptor (beta chain) emerged from a study of T cell repertoires in cytomegalovirus infection (dated by TCRdb to the late 2010s). With respect to the entire study: Donor HLA type was relevant to the analysis, as public TCR beta signatures indicated carriage of CMV infection together with the matching HLA type. The study at large found these results: In both this cohort and an independent cohort of 352 donors, the cumulative frequency of public TCR beta family members distinguished carriers of CMV infection plus the relevant HLA type. The ex vivo response was dominated by HLA-C-restricted CMV-specific TCR beta clonotypes, which also provided the single most frequent clonotype in two of eight donors.

A remark on this clonotype: The specificity of this receptor is unknown. No much larger clone is present one base from it, and per-base qualities are unavailable.

Instrument used: Illumina HiSeq 1500. TCRdb reprocessing: public reads trimmed at Q25 with fastp, clones called with MiXCR, in-frame beta chains kept. For every CDR3 protein sequence, its rows merge into one entry that carries the most common genes and DNA. The sample table shows 450,000 to 650,000 distinct CDR3 sequences, and less than 30% are seen once. 13% of the sample goes to the ten largest clones. The CDR3 runs 14 amino acids, cysteine and phenylalanine included. The kept DNA is CDR3 alone, 42 bases in frame from the first base. The V and J ends are trimmed by 3 bases and 0 bases, leaving 10 bases between them. The germline V gene sets CDR1 to SGDLS and CDR2 to YYNGEE.

This receptor chain uses TRBV9 and TRBJ2-7; tentative D gene TRBD2, with 5 bases matching. Source material: PBMCs. The sequence came from a human donor in good health (CMV status not recorded). Some clones in this sample may be carry-over from other donors' samples. The DNA sequence is as follows: TGTGCCAGCAGCGGGACTGACCACTCCTACGAGCAGTACTTC. This encodes CASSGTDHSYEQYF.